Listed here is a single TCR beta chain. What it recognizes is unknown. Clones were read by immunoSEQ multiplex PCR, and TCRdb kept only the in-frame ones, dropping some. The table includes 7,500 to 10,000 clones, 95% to 98% detected once. The naive gate required viable CD3+CD4+ or CD3+CD8+ cells with CCR7+CD45RA+CD45RO-CD95-CD27+CD28+ phenotype. Peripheral blood was collected from the related graft donor on the marrow donation day. The record originates from a study of T cells after posttransplantation cyclophosphamide. J lost 5 bases, V lost 7 bases, and 8 bases had no gene match. From germline, CDR1 is SQVTM and CDR2 ANQGSEA. The CDR3 has 13 amino acids. Study-wide points: TRB clonality was highly associated with recipient CMV seropositivity and reactivation.

The sequenced sample was naive CD4+ T cells sorted from PBMCs. The genes are TRBV29-1 and TRBJ2-5, with 9 bases that match TRBD2. The sequence derives from a woman in her sixties in good health, CMV-negative, and a related stem cell transplant donor. CDR3: CSAPSGASETQYF. In nucleotides, the CDR3 is TGCAGCGCTCCTAGCGGGGCCTCGGAGACCCAGTACTTC.